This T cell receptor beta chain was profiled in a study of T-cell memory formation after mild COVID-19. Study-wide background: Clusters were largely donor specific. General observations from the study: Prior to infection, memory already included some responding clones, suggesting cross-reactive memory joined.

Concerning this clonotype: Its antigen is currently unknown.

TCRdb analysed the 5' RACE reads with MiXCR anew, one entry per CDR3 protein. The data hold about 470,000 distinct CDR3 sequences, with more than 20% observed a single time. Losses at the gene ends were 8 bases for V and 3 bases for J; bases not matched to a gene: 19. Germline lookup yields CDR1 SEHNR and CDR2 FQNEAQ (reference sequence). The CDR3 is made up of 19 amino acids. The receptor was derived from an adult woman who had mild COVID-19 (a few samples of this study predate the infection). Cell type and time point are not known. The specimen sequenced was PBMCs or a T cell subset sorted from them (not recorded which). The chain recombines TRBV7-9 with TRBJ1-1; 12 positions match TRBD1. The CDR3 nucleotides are TGTGCCAGCCAACGCCGGGTAAGGGACAGGGGGCTGGTGGACACTGAAGCTTTCTTT. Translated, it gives CASQRRVRDRGLVDTEAFF. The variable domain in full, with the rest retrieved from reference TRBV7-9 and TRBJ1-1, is DTGVSQNPRHKITKRGQNVTFRCDPISEHNRLYWYRQTLGQGPEFLTYFQNEAQLEKSRLLSDRFSAERPKGSFSTLEIQRTEQGDSAMYLCASQRRVRDRGLVDTEAFFGQGTRLTVV.